The next 8 T cell receptor beta chains were all read from a single sample in a study of glioma-infiltrating T cells. Using RNA template, CDR3s of TCR alpha and beta were amplified with iRepertoire arm-PCR. In TCRdb, the multiplex PCR reads were re-called with MiXCR into one record per CDR3 protein. The repertoire holds under 200,000 distinct CDR3 sequences, about 46% seen once, with under 6.5% in the top ten. Sequencing input: glioma tissue, nonneoplastic brain tissue, or PBMCs (not recorded which). All receptors derive from a human donor with low-grade glioma or glioblastoma, undergoing nonglioma brain surgery, or in good health (not recorded which).

CDR3 nucleotides: TGTGCCAGCAGCTTAGGGACAGTCGGCTACGAGCAGTACTTC. It yields the protein CASSLGTVGYEQYF. The rearrangement links TRBV11-2 to TRBJ2-7; possible D gene TRBD1, 6 bases. Germline CDR1 SGHAT, CDR2 FQNNGV. This CDR3 has 14 residues. Trimming removed 1 base at V and 3 bases at J, with 10 bases between.

This clonotype appeared many times. This sequence joins TRBV20-1 and TRBJ1-2; D is possibly TRBD1 (6 bases). Germline CDR1 reads DFQATT; CDR2 reads SNEGSKA (reference sequence). The CDR3 runs 12 residues. The V end was cut by 5 bases, the J end by 9 bases, with 16 bases between. The CDR3 is CSASESGASYTF. In DNA form, the CDR3 reads TGCAGTGCTTCCGAGTCGGGGGCGAGCTACACCTTC.

This clonotype was observed many times. This rearrangement joins TRBV25-1 to TRBJ2-5; a possible D gene is TRBD1 (5 bases). Germline CDR1 reads MGHDK; CDR2 reads SYGVNS. This CDR3 has 13 residues. The V and J ends lost 4 bases and 3 bases respectively, with 9 bases between them. The CDR3: CASSGQQKETQYF. The DNA of the CDR3 is TGTGCCAGCAGTGGACAGCAAAAAGAGACCCAGTACTTC. Full variable domain (outside the CDR3, taken from reference TRBV25-1 and TRBJ2-5): EADIYQTPRYLVIGTGKKITLECSQTMGHDKMYWYQQDPGMELHLIHYSYGVNSTEKGDLSSESTVSRIRTEHFPLTLESARPSHTSQYLCASSGQQKETQYFGPGTRLLVL.

Concerning this clonotype itself: A read error may be the cause here, since a much bigger clone is one base away. The rearrangement links TRBV7-2 to TRBJ2-1, with no clear D. This CDR3 region has 14 residues. Germline CDR1 SGHTA, CDR2 FQGNSA. CDR3 sequence reads: CPSSLIIGPHEQFF. Here the CDR3 DNA reads TGTCCCAGCAGCCTAATAATAGGGCCCCATGAGCAGTTCTTC. The variable domain in full, completed from reference TRBV7-2 and TRBJ2-1, reads GAGVSQSPSNKVTEKGKDVELRCDPISGHTALYWYRQSLGQGLEFLIYFQGNSAPDKSGLPSDRFSAERTGGSVSTLTIQRTQQEDSAVYLCPSSLIIGPHEQFFGPGTRLTVL.

The sample holds many counts of this clonotype. V gene TRBV12-3 or TRBV12-4 combines with J gene TRBJ1-5; TRBD1 is a possible D gene (5 bases). The CDR3 runs to 14 residues. V lost 8 bases and J 0 bases, leaving 11 bases between the germline ends. CDR3 sequence: CASGTDYSNQPQHF. The CDR3 DNA sequence: TGTGCCAGCGGGACGGATTATAGCAATCAGCCCCAGCATTTT.

The chain recombines TRBV27 with TRBJ2-1; possible D gene TRBD2, 6 bases. CDR3 length: 15 residues. Trimming shortened V by 6 bases and J by 4 bases, and 16 bases separated the two germline ends. Germline CDR1 MNHEY, CDR2 SMNVEV (reference sequence). The DNA of the CDR3 is TGTGCCAGCAGCCTCTCTAGCGCCCGTTACAATGAGCAGTTCTTC. Its protein product is CASSLSSARYNEQFF.

With respect to this clonotype: One base away lies a much larger clone, so this may be a sequencing read error. The chain joins TRBV20-1 to TRBJ2-7; D not certain. CDR1 DFQATT and CDR2 SNEGSKA come from the germline V gene (reference sequence). There are 13 residues in the CDR3. Trimming removed 3 bases from V and 3 bases from J, with 12 bases in between. This CDR3 reads CSASDARGYEQYF. CDR3 in DNA: TGCAGTGCTAGCGATGCTAGAGGCTACGAGCAGTACTTC.

This clonotype has a single count. This may arise from a read error, as a much more abundant clone is one base away. No DNA is shown, since the ends of the CDR3 on it are uncertain; the CDR3 is the one TCRdb lists. This chain uses TRBV7-2 with TRBJ2-1; no check of the table's D call, TRBD2, against the DNA was made. Including both end residues, the CDR3 is 13 amino acids long. Germline V gene data show CDR1 as SGHTA and CDR2 as FQGNSA. Here the CDR3 reads CASSFGRGNERFF.